The 27 T cell receptor beta chains reported below all come from one sample, sequenced in a study of T cell responses to AZD1222 COVID-19 vaccine. TCRdb's table, derived via immunoSEQ multiplex PCR, lists solely in-frame clones and lacks some. The sample yields roughly 120,000 clones, about 88% seen once. The material was peripheral blood, obtained on day 0 of AZD1222 vaccination. The receptor set was obtained from an adult in good health.

The rearrangement uses TRBV19 and TRBJ2-4, with D tentatively TRBD1 or TRBD2 (7 bases each). V was cut by 1 base and J by 8 bases, with 21 bases left in between. This CDR3 is built from 17 residues. Germline V gene data show CDR1 as LNHDA and CDR2 as SQIVND (reference sequence). The CDR3 reads CASSIGGGVRQGDIQYF. In DNA form, the CDR3 reads TGTGCCAGTAGTATAGGCGGGGGCGTGAGACAGGGAGACATTCAGTACTTC. The whole variable domain, filled in from reference TRBV19 and TRBJ2-4, reads DGGITQSPKYLFRKEGQNVTLSCEQNLNHDAMYWYRQDPGQGLRLIYYSQIVNDFQKGDIAEGYSVSREKKESFPLTVTSAQKNPTAFYLCASSIGGGVRQGDIQYFGAGTRLSVL.

This chain joins TRBV9 and TRBJ2-7, with D perhaps TRBD1 or TRBD2 (5 bases each). The CDR3 length is 15 residues. Per germline, CDR1 SGDLS and CDR2 YYNGEE. V was pared by 1 base and J by 2 bases, with 13 bases between. CDR3 sequence reads: CASSVSPGAAYEQYF. CDR3 sequence (DNA): TGTGCCAGCAGCGTAAGCCCCGGGGCCGCCTACGAGCAGTACTTC.

V gene TRBV7-2 combines with J gene TRBJ1-1; D call uncertain. Germline-derived CDR1 and CDR2 are SGHTA and FQGNSA. V was shortened by 5 bases and J by 7 bases, with 11 bases between the two germline ends. The CDR3 runs to 12 residues. The chain's CDR3 is CASSPRSIEAFF. CDR3 sequence (DNA): TGTGCCAGCAGCCCCCGGTCAATTGAAGCTTTCTTT.

This rearrangement joins TRBV5-6 to TRBJ1-1; D unclear. Trimming pared 0 bases from V and 8 bases from J, leaving 11 bases between. This CDR3 spans 13 amino acids. Per the germline V gene, CDR1 is SGHDT and CDR2 is YYEEEE. The CDR3 bases are TGTGCCAGCAGCTTGGAGTGGGAGACGGAAGCTTTCTTT. This encodes CASSLEWETEAFF.

V and J are TRBV11-3 and TRBJ1-4; 10 positions agree with TRBD1. Germline V CDR1 and CDR2: SGHNT, YENEEA. This CDR3 has 17 amino acids. Trimming cost V 5 bases and J 0 bases; bases outside gene matches: 6. The DNA of the CDR3 is TGTGCCAGCAGCGTGACAGGGGGCTGGGCAACTAATGAAAAACTGTTTTTT. Translating it yields CASSVTGGWATNEKLFF.

The chain couples TRBV11-3 to TRBJ1-1, with D hard to call. Trimming left V 0 bases short and J 1 base short, with 3 bases between. Germline V gene lookup returns CDR1 SGHNT and CDR2 YENEEA. This CDR3 region has 13 residues. CDR3 loop: CASSLEENTEAFF. CDR3 DNA: TGTGCCAGCAGCTTAGAAGAGAACACTGAAGCTTTCTTT.

The gene calls are TRBV5-1 and TRBJ2-5; 9 nucleotides match TRBD1. V lost 5 bases and J lost 0; bases outside the gene matches: 8. Germline loops: CDR1 SGHRS, CDR2 YFSETQ. The CDR3 is 16 amino acids. The CDR3 here is CASSRLGQGYQETQYF. Here the CDR3 DNA reads TGCGCCAGCAGTCGCTTAGGACAGGGGTACCAAGAGACCCAGTACTTC.

The DNA for the CDR3 is TGCGCCAGCAGCTTGGAACAGGGGCTAATAGGTTCACCCCTCCACTTT. Its translation is CASSLEQGLIGSPLHF. The gene calls are TRBV5-1 and TRBJ1-6, with TRBD1 identical over 7 bases. Per germline, CDR1 SGHRS and CDR2 YFSETQ. The CDR3 length is 16 residues. V shed 0 bases, J shed 9 bases, and the junction held 9 bases outside the gene matches.

This clone was recorded only once. This chain connects TRBV24-1 to TRBJ1-1; 7 bases agree with TRBD1. Germline CDR1 and CDR2: KGHDR and SFDVKD. The CDR3 spans 16 residues. V trimming: 4 bases; J trimming: 0 bases; junction bases outside the gene matches: 7. The CDR3 here is CATSESGQTVNTEAFF. The CDR3 region has the DNA TGTGCCACCAGTGAGTCGGGACAGACCGTGAACACTGAAGCTTTCTTT.

The chain uses TRBV28 and TRBJ1-2; D might be TRBD1 (5 bases). Germline V lookup: CDR1 MDHEN, CDR2 SYDVKM. Trimming shortened V by 8 bases and J by 7 bases, and 20 bases separated the two germline ends. This CDR3 has 14 residues. The CDR3 reads CASSISGTHAGYTF. Here the CDR3 DNA reads TGTGCCAGCTCGATATCGGGGACCCATGCTGGCTACACCTTC.

The chain couples TRBV19 to TRBJ1-3; D not certain. The CDR3 contains 15 residues. Trimming shortened V by 2 bases and J by 0 bases, and 8 bases separated the two germline ends. Looked up from germline, CDR1 is LNHDA and CDR2 is SQIVND (reference sequence). The CDR3 spells CASSIRRDSGNTIYF. DNA for the CDR3: TGTGCCAGTAGTATACGAAGGGACTCTGGAAACACCATATATTTT.

The J gene is TRBJ1-2, the V gene TRBV6-2 or TRBV6-3; no clear D gene. V was cut by 6 bases and J by 7 bases, with 9 bases left in between. The CDR3 spans 11 residues. Germline CDR1 reads MNHEY; CDR2 reads SVGEGT. The CDR3 bases are TGTGCCAGCAGCCTCGCGTTTGGCTACACCTTC. This encodes CASSLAFGYTF.

Comment on this clone: The germline gene is not matched at one end of the junction; a read error may be the cause. For the CDR3, the DNA is TGTGCCAGCAGTGACGTGAGCGGGACTAGCCGCACATATACGCAGTATTTT. Encoded protein: CASSDVSGTSRTYTQYF. The chain carries TRBV6-1 and TRBJ2-3; 9 bases are a match to TRBD2. CDR3 length equals 17 residues. CDR1 and CDR2 from the germline V gene are MNHNS and SASEGT.

This clone has only a few counts. The genes are TRBV5-1 and TRBJ1-1; unclear D gene. This CDR3 has 18 amino acids. CDR1 is SGHRS and CDR2 is YFSETQ in the germline V gene. Trimming removed 6 bases at V and 1 base at J, with 25 bases between. CDR3 region: CASTNPPTFSVTNTEAFF. The DNA of the CDR3 is TGCGCCAGCACCAACCCTCCGACTTTTAGCGTTACGAACACTGAAGCTTTCTTT.

The rearrangement uses TRBV2 and TRBJ1-5, with D perhaps matching TRBD1 (5 bases). This CDR3 has 13 amino acids. Germline CDR1 SNHLY, CDR2 FYNNEI. Deletions cut 6 bases from V and 6 bases from J, with 12 bases between. The CDR3 protein is CASRRGFTQPQHF. CDR3 nucleotides: TGTGCCAGCAGGAGGGGCTTTACTCAGCCCCAGCATTTT.

This chain links TRBV9 with TRBJ2-3; TRBD2 aligns across 10 bases. J lost 5 bases, V lost 3 bases, and 9 bases had no gene match. Germline V gene lookup returns CDR1 SGDLS and CDR2 YYNGEE. The CDR3 length is 16 residues. The CDR3 loop reads CASSARSGREGDTQYF. The CDR3 bases are TGTGCCAGCAGCGCGCGAAGCGGGAGGGAGGGAGATACGCAGTATTTT.

The chain combines TRBV19 with TRBJ2-7; the match to TRBD2 covers 8 bases. V lost 4 bases and J lost 3; bases outside the gene matches: 5. This CDR3 is built from 14 residues. Germline-derived CDR1 and CDR2 are LNHDA and SQIVND (reference sequence). For the CDR3, the DNA is TGTGCCAGTAGTACCCCGGGAGGGAACTACGAGCAGTACTTC. Protein: CASSTPGGNYEQYF.

The genes are TRBV6-5 and TRBJ1-5, with 10 bases lining up with TRBD1. The V segment lost 6 bases and the J segment 4 bases; nucleotides outside the gene matches: 6. Germline CDR1 and CDR2: MNHEY and SVGAGI. The CDR3 covers 15 residues. The DNA for the CDR3 is TGTGCCAGCAGATGGGGACAGGGGCTAAATCAGCCCCAGCATTTT. Protein: CASRWGQGLNQPQHF.

The rearrangement joins TRBV4-2 to TRBJ1-1; D remains unclear. V was trimmed by 4 bases and J by 1 base, leaving 13 bases between them. Germline V gene lookup returns CDR1 LGHNA and CDR2 YNFKEQ. The CDR3 consists of 15 residues. Here the CDR3 DNA reads TGTGCCAGCAGCCCCGCGGTCGGTCGGAACACTGAAGCTTTCTTT. This codes for CASSPAVGRNTEAFF.

The V and J genes are TRBV5-6 and TRBJ2-1, with D tentatively TRBD1 (5 bases). With 0 bases removed from V and 6 bases from J, the gap between germline ends came to 10 bases. The CDR3 has 14 amino acids. The germline gives CDR1 SGHDT, CDR2 YYEEEE. The CDR3 bases are TGTGCCAGCAGCTTGGAAAGGGGCCTCAATGAGCAGTTCTTC. It codes for CASSLERGLNEQFF.

CDR3 sequence (DNA): TGTGCCAGCAGTGACGGCGGTAGCCCCGCTACGCAGTATTTT. Protein: CASSDGGSPATQYF. V usage is TRBV6-4 and J usage is TRBJ2-3, with unresolved D. Germline CDR1 MRHNA, CDR2 SNTAGT. The V and J ends lost 2 bases and 8 bases respectively, with 14 bases between them. This CDR3 has 14 amino acids.

This chain joins TRBV2 and TRBJ1-2; 8 nucleotides align to TRBD1. From germline, CDR1 is SNHLY and CDR2 FYNNEI. V was pared by 6 bases and J by 6 bases, with 6 bases of the junction left unmatched. This CDR3 has 13 amino acids. CDR3: CASREDRVNGYTF. In DNA, the CDR3 is TGTGCCAGCAGAGAGGACAGGGTTAATGGCTACACCTTC.

The V call is TRBV6-5, the J call TRBJ1-1; a possible D gene is TRBD1 (5 bases). This CDR3 has 13 residues. The germline CDR1 and CDR2 sequences are MNHEY and SVGAGI. V dropped 7 bases and J dropped 0 bases, with 9 bases sitting between them. As DNA, the CDR3 is TGTGCCAGCAAGTTGGACATGAACACTGAAGCTTTCTTT. This encodes CASKLDMNTEAFF.

The chain carries TRBV9 and TRBJ2-3, with 9 bases matching TRBD2. This CDR3 region has 14 residues. Germline loops: CDR1 SGDLS, CDR2 YYNGEE. Losses at the gene ends were 1 base for V and 3 bases for J; bases not matched to a gene: 0. The CDR3 region is CASSVLAGTDTQYF. The DNA for the CDR3 is TGTGCCAGCAGCGTACTAGCGGGGACAGATACGCAGTATTTT.

This chain joins TRBV24-1 and TRBJ1-1; no clear D. CDR1 and CDR2 from the germline V gene are KGHDR and SFDVKD. Trimming took off 7 bases at V and 10 bases at J, with 21 bases between the two ends. The CDR3 contains 14 residues. CDR3 bases: TGTGCCACCAGCCCCTCCTCCAAAAGCGACGGAGCTTTCTTT. Its translation: CATSPSSKSDGAFF.

V and J are TRBV6-5 and TRBJ2-6; the D is unclear. Per germline, CDR1 MNHEY and CDR2 SVGAGI. V was pared by 7 bases and J by 0 bases, with 10 bases between. CDR3 length: 15 residues. The CDR3 sequence: CASITPGSGANVLTF. For the CDR3, the DNA is TGTGCCAGCATCACCCCTGGCTCTGGGGCCAACGTCCTGACTTTC.

This clone was counted a few times. The chain joins TRBV7-6 to TRBJ2-7, with a tentative D call TRBD2 (6 bases). Trimming took off 1 base at V and 2 bases at J, with 12 bases between the two ends. The CDR3 has 15 residues. The germline gives CDR1 SGHVS, CDR2 FNYEAQ. The CDR3 DNA sequence: TGTGCCAGCAGCTTAGACGCGGGACTTACCTACGAGCAGTACTTC. This encodes CASSLDAGLTYEQYF.